This TCR beta chain was captured by sequencing in a study of cytomegalovirus exposure and HLA in healthy donors. Study details: Earlier results showed roughly 120 million unique TCR beta sequences derived from roughly 180 million T cells.

About this clone: Antigen: not known. The sample carries other DNA sequences with the same CDR3.

Germline V gene data show CDR1 as SEHNR and CDR2 as FQNEAQ (reference sequence). CDR3 length: 12 amino acids. The V and J ends lost 5 bases and 4 bases respectively, with 9 bases between them. Study outcomes and limitations: Using the classifier, cytomegalovirus status was reportedly diagnosed with high specificity and sensitivity. As a later analysis showed, a missense DCLRE1C variant was linked to trimming of TCR beta V- and J-genes. Later analysis suggested most CMV-associated TCR beta chains were HLA-restricted.

In the PCR, 60 Vbeta and 13 Jbeta primers were used. Sequencing used immunoSEQ multiplex PCR; TCRdb keeps in-frame clones, though not all of them. In the table there are about 160,000 clones, 75% to 85% of which are singletons. Sample: PBMCs. This TCR was recovered from a woman aged 45-59 years in good health and CMV-seronegative. The chain employs TRBV7-9 and TRBJ2-7; perhaps TRBD1 as D (6 bases). In DNA form, the CDR3 reads TGTGCCAGCAGCCCCGGACAGTACGAGCAGTACTTC. Translated, it gives CASSPGQYEQYF.